This entry concerns a single TCR beta chain. What it binds is not known. Sorted CD4+ subsets: naive, central memory, regulatory, stem cell-like memory (CD45RO/CCR7/CD25/CD127/CD95/CD27 panel). This sample was included in a study of beta chain features in type 1 diabetes. Study overall: The patient and healthy donor groups were comparable for age, gender and cell yields. Overall study findings and caveats: For Type 1 diabetes patients, all four CD4+ subsets carried TCRB CDR3s that were moderately but significantly shorter.

The CDR3 spans 11 residues. CDR1 is SQVTM and CDR2 is ANQGSEA in the germline V gene. V lost 6 bases and J lost 5, with 10 bases in between. All of the isolated RNA was reverse transcribed, so expressed TCRB transcripts were sequenced. Using immunoSEQ multiplex PCR, the repertoire was profiled, and TCRdb retains in-frame clones only, with some absent. The sample contains 160,000 or so clones, around 63% of which appear only once. This chain links TRBV29-1 with TRBJ1-2; perhaps TRBD1 as D (5 bases). The receptor was derived from a young man with type 1 diabetes. Sample: naive CD4+ T cells from blood. CDR3 loop: CSVPGSYGYTF. CDR3 DNA: TGCAGCGTCCCAGGGTCTTATGGCTACACCTTC.